One sample yielded the 21 T cell receptor beta chains listed below, sequenced in a study of T-cell reconstitution after alpha-beta-depleted transplantation in children (dated by TCRdb to the mid-2010s). Library preparation employed PCR. The instrument given in TCRdb is Illumina HiSeq 2500. TCR libraries were prepared with molecular barcoding, using unique molecular identifiers to normalize TCRbeta repertoire quantification. Clones were called with MiXCR by TCRdb after fastp trimmed the public reads at Q25, and only in-frame beta chains were retained. CDR3 protein sequences are deduplicated, and each keeps its most common genes and DNA. A total of hundreds of thousands of distinct CDR3 sequences appear in this sample, roughly 14% of them only once. The biggest ten clones account for 0.79% of the sample. Per the publication, the treatment or condition label means: allogeneic hematopoietic cell transplantation with graft depleted of TCRalphabeta T cells and CD19 B cells.

This specimen was PBMCs, taken before TCRalphabeta/CD19-depleted stem cell transplant. The receptor set was obtained from a girl aged 2-9 years with congenital amegakaryocytic thrombocytopenia, due to receive a stem cell transplant.

This clonotype was found many times. The chain combines TRBV5-1 with TRBJ1-2, with 7 bases matching TRBD1. The J segment lost 2 bases and the V segment lost 4 bases, leaving 5 bases of the junction unmatched. Germline V gives CDR1 SGHRS, CDR2 YFSETQ. CDR3 length equals 14 residues. This CDR3 is CASSGTEPNYGYTF. The DNA of the CDR3 is TGCGCCAGCAGCGGGACAGAACCCAACTATGGCTACACCTTC.

This clonotype has at least ten counts. This chain joins TRBV5-1 and TRBJ2-3; TRBD1 matches 7 bases. The germline V gene encodes CDR1 SGHRS and CDR2 YFSETQ. The CDR3 extends over 12 amino acids. V trimming: 4 bases; J trimming: 9 bases; junction bases outside the gene matches: 5. This chain's CDR3 is CASSLPTGTQYF. DNA of the CDR3: TGCGCCAGCAGCCTCCCGACAGGGACGCAGTATTTT.

The sample holds a few counts of this clonotype. This sequence joins TRBV5-6 and TRBJ2-5; 9 bases match TRBD2. Germline V gives CDR1 SGHDT, CDR2 YYEEEE. The CDR3 is 19 residues long. J lost 5 bases, V lost 3 bases, and 20 bases had no gene match. This chain's CDR3 is CASSSRYSFAGGPSETQYF. The CDR3 DNA is TGTGCCAGCAGCTCCCGTTATTCCTTCGCGGGAGGGCCGTCGGAGACCCAGTACTTC.

This clonotype has just a few counts. The V call is TRBV5-1, the J call TRBJ2-6, with no clear D. With 2 bases removed from V and 1 base from J, the gap between germline ends came to 10 bases. Germline CDR1 SGHRS, CDR2 YFSETQ. The CDR3 is 16 residues long. The CDR3 sequence: CASSFRSLSGANVLTF. Here the CDR3 DNA reads TGCGCCAGCAGCTTCCGGAGCCTATCTGGGGCCAACGTCCTGACTTTC.

This rearrangement joins TRBV14 to TRBJ2-3, with D possibly matching TRBD2 (5 bases). Trimming left V 1 base short and J 5 bases short, with 10 bases between. Germline V gene data show CDR1 as SGHDN and CDR2 as FVKESK. The CDR3 is 14 residues long. CDR3 region: CASSQGASGDTQYF. The DNA of the CDR3 is TGTGCCAGCAGCCAAGGCGCAAGCGGAGATACGCAGTATTTT.

The rearrangement uses TRBV27 and TRBJ2-1; TRBD1 aligns across 12 bases. Trimming took 5 bases from V and 10 from J; bases not matched to a gene: 12. CDR1 is MNHEY and CDR2 is SMNVEV in the germline V gene (reference sequence). This CDR3 is 16 amino acids long. The CDR3 loop is CASSPISGTGGTEQFF. As DNA, the CDR3 is TGTGCCAGCAGTCCTATTTCCGGGACAGGGGGCACAGAGCAGTTCTTC.

This clonotype was observed at least ten times. The V gene is TRBV20-1, the J gene TRBJ2-7; TRBD2 is a possible D gene (5 bases). CDR1 DFQATT and CDR2 SNEGSKA come from the germline V gene (reference sequence). This CDR3 comprises 12 residues. Deletions cut 5 bases from V and 2 bases from J, with 10 bases between. In DNA, the CDR3 is TGCAGTGCTCACCGGGATACCTACGAGCAGTACTTC. Protein sequence: CSAHRDTYEQYF.

This clonotype has ten or more counts. The chain links TRBV7-9 to TRBJ1-1, with D unresolved. This CDR3 is built from 14 residues. Looked up from germline, CDR1 is SEHNR and CDR2 is FQNEAQ (reference sequence). V was cut by 1 base and J by 11 bases, with 17 bases left in between. The CDR3 DNA sequence: TGTGCCAGCAGCTTAGGAGATCCGGGGAGCGCTGCTTTCTTT. Translation: CASSLGDPGSAAFF.

This chain connects TRBV20-1 to TRBJ2-7, with D unclear. The CDR3 consists of 13 residues. V was shortened by 6 bases and J by 0 bases, with 12 bases between the two germline ends. Germline-derived CDR1 and CDR2 are DFQATT and SNEGSKA (reference sequence). The CDR3 coding sequence is TGCAGTGCGGTTAGGAGCGCCTCCTACGAGCAGTACTTC. It encodes CSAVRSASYEQYF.

In its sample, this clonotype was seen many times. V usage is TRBV15 and J usage is TRBJ1-3, with D tentatively TRBD1 (5 bases). The germline gives CDR1 LNHNV, CDR2 YYDKDF (reference sequence). V was clipped by 1 base and J by 2 bases, with 6 bases between them. This CDR3 comprises 14 residues. This chain's CDR3 is CATSRARAGNTIYF. CDR3 DNA sequence: TGTGCCACCAGCAGAGCCAGGGCTGGAAACACCATATATTTT.

This clonotype showed up many times. The CDR3 DNA reads TGCGCCAGCAGCCTACTTACCGGGGAGCTGTTTTTT. Amino acids: CASSLLTGELFF. The chain combines TRBV5-1 with TRBJ2-2; D is ambiguous. Trimming removed 4 bases from V and 5 bases from J, with 6 bases in between. CDR3 length: 12 amino acids. The germline CDR1 and CDR2 sequences are SGHRS and YFSETQ.

This clonotype was counted between two and nine times. The CDR3 coding sequence is TGTGCCACCAGTGGAGGGGATAGCGGAAACACCATATATTTT. Its translation is CATSGGDSGNTIYF. The chain uses TRBV24-1 and TRBJ1-3, with D tentatively TRBD1 (5 bases). V shed 5 bases and J shed 4 bases, with 11 bases lying between them. The CDR3 loop spans 14 amino acids. CDR1 is KGHDR and CDR2 is SFDVKD in the germline V gene.

V is TRBV28 and J is TRBJ1-1; 7 nucleotides match TRBD1. With 5 bases clipped from V and 0 bases from J, the junction kept 3 bases outside the gene matches. CDR1 is MDHEN, CDR2 SYDVKM, per germline. This CDR3 has 14 residues. The CDR3 nucleotides read TGTGCCAGCAGTCGGGACAGTCTGAACACTGAAGCTTTCTTT. This encodes CASSRDSLNTEAFF.

The chain combines TRBV25-1 with TRBJ2-5; TRBD2 aligns across 11 bases. J gave up 7 bases and V 4 bases, and 8 bases lay outside the gene matches. The CDR3 length is 15 residues. Germline CDR1 and CDR2: MGHDK and SYGVNS. CDR3 sequence: CASSGGTSGSGTQYF. CDR3 nucleotides: TGTGCCAGCAGTGGCGGGACTAGCGGTTCCGGGACCCAGTACTTC.

This clonotype has just a few counts. The genes are TRBV15 and TRBJ2-7; D gene uncertain. Germline V lookup: CDR1 LNHNV, CDR2 YYDKDF (reference sequence). Between the trimmed V and J ends, which lost 0 bases and 6 bases, there was a span of 9 bases. The CDR3 extends over 13 amino acids. CDR3 nucleotides: TGTGCCACCAGCAGAGATATAGCAGGCGAGCAGTACTTC. It encodes CATSRDIAGEQYF.

This chain joins TRBV7-9 and TRBJ1-4; 7 nucleotides agree with TRBD1. V shed 5 bases, J shed 7 bases, and the junction held 10 bases outside the gene matches. The CDR3 runs 15 residues. CDR1 is SEHNR and CDR2 is FQNEAQ in the germline V gene (reference sequence). The CDR3 DNA follows: TGTGCCAGCAGCCAACAGGGGTTTGAGGTTGAAAAACTGTTTTTT. It is translated as CASSQQGFEVEKLFF.

This clonotype was detected many times. The rearrangement uses TRBV10-3 and TRBJ2-5; D is perhaps TRBD2 (5 bases). The length of the CDR3 is 13 residues. CDR1 is ENHRY, CDR2 SYGVKD, per germline. V lost 0 bases and J 11 bases, leaving 13 bases between the germline ends. The CDR3 coding sequence is TGTGCCATCAGTGAGTCAGTCGGTGGAGGACAGTACTTC. Translation: CAISESVGGGQYF.

The chain recombines TRBV12-3 or TRBV12-4 with TRBJ2-7; D is undetermined. This CDR3 contains 12 residues. V was clipped by 4 bases and J by 1 base, with 5 bases between them. For the CDR3, the DNA is TGTGCCAGCAGTTGTCCGTCCTACGAGCAGTACTTC. Protein sequence: CASSCPSYEQYF.

This clonotype was recorded only once. The chain is built from TRBV5-1 and TRBJ2-3; 7 positions agree with TRBD1. The CDR3 contains 13 residues. V lost 4 bases, J lost 4 bases, and 3 bases stayed unmatched. Per the germline V gene, CDR1 is SGHRS and CDR2 is YFSETQ. CDR3 region: CASSETGADTQYF. Written as DNA, the CDR3 is TGCGCCAGCAGCGAAACAGGGGCAGATACGCAGTATTTT. The variable domain in full, completed from reference TRBV5-1 and TRBJ2-3, reads KAGVTQTPRYLIKTRGQQVTLSCSPISGHRSVSWYQQTPGQGLQFLFEYFSETQRNKGNFPGRFSGRQFSNSRSEMNVSTLELGDSALYLCASSETGADTQYFGPGTRLTVL.

This clonotype was detected many times. This chain joins TRBV15 and TRBJ2-3; 7 bases are shared with TRBD2. This CDR3 is built from 16 residues. In germline, CDR1 is LNHNV, CDR2 YYDKDF (reference sequence). The ends lost 7 bases at V and 4 bases at J; junction bases unmatched: 14. The CDR3 DNA is TGTGCCACCACCCACTGGGCTAGCGGTGGCGCAGATACGCAGTATTTT. Translated: CATTHWASGGADTQYF.

This clonotype has at least ten counts. The chain has TRBV20-1 and TRBJ2-5; TRBD2 matches at 7 bases. Germline assignment: CDR1 DFQATT and CDR2 SNEGSKA (reference sequence). This CDR3 contains 13 residues. V shed 1 base, J shed 10 bases, and the junction held 9 bases outside the gene matches. In nucleotides, the CDR3 is TGCAGTGCTAGAGGCAGACTAGCTTTGGACCAGTACTTC. As protein: CSARGRLALDQYF.